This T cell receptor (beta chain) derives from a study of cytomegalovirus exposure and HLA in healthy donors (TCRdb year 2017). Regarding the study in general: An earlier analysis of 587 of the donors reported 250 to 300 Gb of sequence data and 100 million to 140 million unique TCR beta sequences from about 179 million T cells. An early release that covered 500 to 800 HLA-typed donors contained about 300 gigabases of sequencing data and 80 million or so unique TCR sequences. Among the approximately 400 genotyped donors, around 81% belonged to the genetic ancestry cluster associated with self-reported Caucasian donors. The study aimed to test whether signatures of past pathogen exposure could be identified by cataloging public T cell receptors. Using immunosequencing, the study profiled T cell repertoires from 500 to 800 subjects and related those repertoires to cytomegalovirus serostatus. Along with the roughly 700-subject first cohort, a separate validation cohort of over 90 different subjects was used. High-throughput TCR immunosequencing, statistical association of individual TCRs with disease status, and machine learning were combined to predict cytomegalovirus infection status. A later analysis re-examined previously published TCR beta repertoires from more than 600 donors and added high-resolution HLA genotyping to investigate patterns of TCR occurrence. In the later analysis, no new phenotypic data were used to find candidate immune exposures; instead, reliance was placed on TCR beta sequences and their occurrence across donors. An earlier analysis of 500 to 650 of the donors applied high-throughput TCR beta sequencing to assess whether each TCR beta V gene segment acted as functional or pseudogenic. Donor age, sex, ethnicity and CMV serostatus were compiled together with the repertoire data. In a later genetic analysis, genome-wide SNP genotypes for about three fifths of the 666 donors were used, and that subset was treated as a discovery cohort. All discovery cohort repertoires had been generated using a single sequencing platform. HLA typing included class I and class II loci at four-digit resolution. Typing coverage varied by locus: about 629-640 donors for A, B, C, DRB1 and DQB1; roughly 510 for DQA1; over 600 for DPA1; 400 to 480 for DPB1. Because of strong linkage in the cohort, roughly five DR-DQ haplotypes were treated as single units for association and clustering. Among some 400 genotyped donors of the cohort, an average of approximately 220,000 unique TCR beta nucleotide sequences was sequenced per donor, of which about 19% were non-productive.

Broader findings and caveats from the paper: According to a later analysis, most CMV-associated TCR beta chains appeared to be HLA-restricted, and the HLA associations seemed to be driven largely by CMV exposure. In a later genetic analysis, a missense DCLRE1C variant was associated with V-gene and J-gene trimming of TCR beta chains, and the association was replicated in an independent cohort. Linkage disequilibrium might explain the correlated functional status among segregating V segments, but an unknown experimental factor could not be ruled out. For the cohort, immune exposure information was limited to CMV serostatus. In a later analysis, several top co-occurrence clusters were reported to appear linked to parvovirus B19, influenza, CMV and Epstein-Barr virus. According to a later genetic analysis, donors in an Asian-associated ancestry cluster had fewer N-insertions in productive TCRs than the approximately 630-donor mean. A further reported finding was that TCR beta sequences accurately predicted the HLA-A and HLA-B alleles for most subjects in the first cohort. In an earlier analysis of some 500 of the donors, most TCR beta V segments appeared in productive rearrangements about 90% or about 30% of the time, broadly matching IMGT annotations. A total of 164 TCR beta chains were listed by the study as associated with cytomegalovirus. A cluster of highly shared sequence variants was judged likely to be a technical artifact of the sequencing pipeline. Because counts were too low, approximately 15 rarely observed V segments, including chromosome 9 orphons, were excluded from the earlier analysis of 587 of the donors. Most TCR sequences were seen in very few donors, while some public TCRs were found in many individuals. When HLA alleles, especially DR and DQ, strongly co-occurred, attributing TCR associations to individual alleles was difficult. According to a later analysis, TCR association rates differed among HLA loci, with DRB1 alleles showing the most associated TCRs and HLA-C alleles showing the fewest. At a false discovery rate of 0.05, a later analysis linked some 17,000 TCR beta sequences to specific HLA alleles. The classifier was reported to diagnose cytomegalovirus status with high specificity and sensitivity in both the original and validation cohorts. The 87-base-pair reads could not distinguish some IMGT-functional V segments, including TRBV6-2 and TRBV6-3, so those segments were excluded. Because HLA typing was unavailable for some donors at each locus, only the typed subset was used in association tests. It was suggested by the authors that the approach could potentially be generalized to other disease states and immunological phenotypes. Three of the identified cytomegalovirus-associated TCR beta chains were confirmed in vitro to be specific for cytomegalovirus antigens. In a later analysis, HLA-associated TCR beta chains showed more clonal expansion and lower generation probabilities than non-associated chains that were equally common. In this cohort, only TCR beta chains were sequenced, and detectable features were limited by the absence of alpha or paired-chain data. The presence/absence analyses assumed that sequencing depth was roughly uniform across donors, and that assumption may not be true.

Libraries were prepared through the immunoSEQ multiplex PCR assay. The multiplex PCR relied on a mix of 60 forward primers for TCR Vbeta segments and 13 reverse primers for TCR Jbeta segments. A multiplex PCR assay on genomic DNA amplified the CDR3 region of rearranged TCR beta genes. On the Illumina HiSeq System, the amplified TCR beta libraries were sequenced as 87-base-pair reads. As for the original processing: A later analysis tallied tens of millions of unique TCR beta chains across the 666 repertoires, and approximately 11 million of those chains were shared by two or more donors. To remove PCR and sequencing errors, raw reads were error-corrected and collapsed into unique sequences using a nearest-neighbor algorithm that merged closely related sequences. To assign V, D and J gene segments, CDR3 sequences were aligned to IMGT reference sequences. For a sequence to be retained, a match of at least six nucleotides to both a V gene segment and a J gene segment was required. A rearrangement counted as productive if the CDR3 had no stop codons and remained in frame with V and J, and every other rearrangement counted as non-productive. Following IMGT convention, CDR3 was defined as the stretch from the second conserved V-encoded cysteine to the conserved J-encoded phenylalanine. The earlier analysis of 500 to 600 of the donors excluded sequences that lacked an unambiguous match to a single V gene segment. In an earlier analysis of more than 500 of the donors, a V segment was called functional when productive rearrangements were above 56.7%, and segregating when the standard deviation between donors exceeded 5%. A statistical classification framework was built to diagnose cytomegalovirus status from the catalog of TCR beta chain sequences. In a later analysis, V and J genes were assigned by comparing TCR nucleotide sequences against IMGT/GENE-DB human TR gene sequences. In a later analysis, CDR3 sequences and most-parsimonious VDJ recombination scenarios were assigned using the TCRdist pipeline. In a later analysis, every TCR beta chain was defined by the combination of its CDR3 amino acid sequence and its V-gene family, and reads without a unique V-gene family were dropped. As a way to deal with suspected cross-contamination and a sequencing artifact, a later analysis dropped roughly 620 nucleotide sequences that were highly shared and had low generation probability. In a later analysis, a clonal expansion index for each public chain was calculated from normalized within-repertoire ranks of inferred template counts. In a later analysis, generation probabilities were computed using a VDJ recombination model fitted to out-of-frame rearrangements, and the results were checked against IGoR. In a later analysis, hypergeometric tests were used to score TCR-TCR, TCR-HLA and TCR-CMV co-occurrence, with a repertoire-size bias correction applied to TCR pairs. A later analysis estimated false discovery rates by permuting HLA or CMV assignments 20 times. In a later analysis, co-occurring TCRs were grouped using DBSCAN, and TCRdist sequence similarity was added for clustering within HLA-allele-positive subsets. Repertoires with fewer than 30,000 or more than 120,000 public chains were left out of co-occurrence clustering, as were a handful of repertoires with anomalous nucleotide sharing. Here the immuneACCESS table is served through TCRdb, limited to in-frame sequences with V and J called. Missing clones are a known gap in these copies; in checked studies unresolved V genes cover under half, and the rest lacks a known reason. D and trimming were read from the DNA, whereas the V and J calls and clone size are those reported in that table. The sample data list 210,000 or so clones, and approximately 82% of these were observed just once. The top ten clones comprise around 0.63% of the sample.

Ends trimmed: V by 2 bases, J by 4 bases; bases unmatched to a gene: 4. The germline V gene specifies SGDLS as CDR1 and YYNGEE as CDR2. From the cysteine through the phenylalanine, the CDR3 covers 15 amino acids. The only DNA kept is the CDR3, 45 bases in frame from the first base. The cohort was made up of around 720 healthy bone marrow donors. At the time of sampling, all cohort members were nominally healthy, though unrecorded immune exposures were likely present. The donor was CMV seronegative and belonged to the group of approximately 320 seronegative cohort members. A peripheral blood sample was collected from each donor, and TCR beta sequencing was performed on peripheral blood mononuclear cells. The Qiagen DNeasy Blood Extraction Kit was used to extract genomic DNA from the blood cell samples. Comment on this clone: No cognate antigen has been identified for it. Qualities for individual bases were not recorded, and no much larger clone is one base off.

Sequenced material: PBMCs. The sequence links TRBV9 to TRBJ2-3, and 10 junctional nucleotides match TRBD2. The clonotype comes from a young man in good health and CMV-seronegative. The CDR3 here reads CASSVPSGRADTQYF. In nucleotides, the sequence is TGTGCCAGCAGCGTGCCTAGCGGGAGAGCAGATACGCAGTATTTT.